The sequence of this T cell receptor beta chain was determined in a study of shared clonotypes between healthy human individuals (dated by TCRdb to 2018 to 2020). Turning to the overall study: The cohort included a few men and a couple of women between 18 and 49 years of age. To increase sequencing depth and limit assay-specific biases, TCR repertoire library preparation and sequencing were carried out by different laboratories using diverse techniques. Leukapheresis yielded between about 0.85 and 10 billion PBMCs per donor. Blood TCR repertoires of roughly five healthy adults were deeply sequenced to estimate repertoire size and the extent of clonotype sharing between individuals. For each donor, CD4 naive and CD4 memory were each run on three plates, CD8 naive on two plates, and CD8 memory on one plate. What the authors observed across the whole study: Sampling was restricted to blood, and TCR repertoires in tissues likely differ from the TCR repertoires found in blood. Based on pairwise subsampling, the degree of clonotype sharing among donors was expected to be affected by sequencing depth. Compared with non-shared clonotypes, the clonotypes found in all four sorted-subset donors had higher generation probabilities. The small number of donors limited the genetic and exposure-history diversity represented. Rarefaction of sorted-subset datasets indicated incomplete sequencing despite the large sequencing depth. When a handful of donors were compared, the shared fraction of clonotypes was about 5% for naive CD4, 3.5% to 4% for naive CD8, more than 2% for memory CD4, and 0.35% to 0.4% for memory CD8. Naive subsets generally had larger estimated clonotype richness than memory subsets.

Concerning this clone itself: The antigen it recognizes is unknown. The input lacks base qualities; no much larger clone sits a single base away.

TCR CDR3 regions were amplified from genomic DNA by multiplex PCR using the deep immunoSEQ assay. For each cell subset, the extracted genomic DNA was distributed evenly across all wells of several immunoSEQ 96-well plates, and each plate served as one replicate. Each replicate PCR for sorted subsets received around 0.2 ug genomic DNA, equal to roughly 33,000 T cell genomes. The purified libraries were quantified using a Qubit 3.0 fluorometer, sized with a Bioanalyzer 2100, and then quantified again using the KAPA Library Quantification kit. Every immunoSEQ 96-well plate was sequenced on a dedicated single-read 150-cycle Illumina NextSeq 550 flow cell. As for the original processing: Because only junctional sequences without quality scores were contained in the immunoSEQ output, filtering matching that applied to full-length reads could not be performed. Sequences were annotated with PyIR, a Python wrapper for IgBLAST v1.9, and V/J genes and CDR3 were assigned using IMGT germline references. Reads with weak V/J assignments (E-value above 1e-6), missing CDR3, stop codons, out-of-frame junctions, or ambiguous translated residues were removed. A V3J clonotype was defined by an identical inferred V gene, J gene, and CDR3 amino acid sequence. Percentage overlap between repertoires was computed as shared unique clonotypes divided by the size of the smaller repertoire. Three approaches were used to assess repertoire richness: RTK rarefaction, the Chao1 estimator, and Recon v2.1 estimates of unobserved clonotypes. Generation probabilities for all TCRbeta clonotypes obtained by the gDNA method from a handful of donors were computed using OLGA. TCRdb retrieved this table from immuneACCESS and kept in-frame rearrangements only. Not all clones are present; in checked studies, unresolved V genes account for under half, and no reason is known for the remainder. V, J and clone size derive from that table, while D and trimming were established from the DNA sequence. Present in this sample are about 1.5 million clones, around 97% of which were seen just once. The ten largest clonotypes hold over 1% of the sample.

Healthy HIV-negative adults with no recently reported acute infections or vaccinations were included as donors. All donors were Caucasian adults living in Nashville, Tennessee, USA. CD4+ T cells were enriched by magnetic negative selection; naive cells were then positively selected on CD45RA, and the negative fraction formed the memory subset. After blood collection by leukapheresis, PBMCs were isolated using Ficoll-Histopaque density gradient centrifugation and then cryopreserved in the vapor phase of liquid nitrogen. Analytical flow cytometry was used to check the purity and quantity of every magnetically sorted T cell population. Genomic DNA was isolated from each sorted fraction and quantified by UV absorbance on a Nanodrop 2000c. The junction shows trimming of 6 bases on V and 7 bases on J, plus 12 bases between the germline ends. CDR1 MNHEY and CDR2 SVGAGI are derived from the germline V gene. The CDR3 covers 12 residues, taking in both the cysteine and the phenylalanine. The sequence is cut down to CDR3 DNA, 36 bases in frame from base 1.

Sequencing input: naive CD4+ T cells sorted from blood. The label giving this sample's cell subset or site can be read as: CD45RA+ positively selected. This clonotype originated in a man aged 30 to 39 in good health. The chain was built from TRBV6-5 and TRBJ1-2, and possibly TRBD1, on 5 matching bases. CDR3 loop: CASRKLGGGYTF. In nucleotides, the sequence is TGTGCCAGCAGGAAACTTGGGGGTGGCTACACCTTC.